This TCR beta chain was observed in a study of circulating and synovial CD4+ cells in juvenile arthritis. Study-level results: Some such blood samples were as oligoclonal as synovium. Shared-clonotype fractions with synovium likely underestimate full repertoire overlap.

V was clipped by 2 bases and J by 6 bases; unmatched bases: 10. The germline gives CDR1 SGHRS, CDR2 YFSETQ. This CDR3 comprises 15 residues. Sequencing was performed with immunoSEQ multiplex PCR; in TCRdb, only in-frame clones are kept and a portion is missing. The repertoire holds tens of thousands of clones, 93% seen once, with 2.5% to 3% in the top ten. Of note for this clone: Its specificity is unknown.

Sequencing was performed on CD4+ T cells from blood. This receptor was identified in a human donor with juvenile idiopathic arthritis. The rearrangement links TRBV5-1 to TRBJ2-7; 8 positions agree with TRBD1. The CDR3 region has the DNA TGCGCCAGCAGCTTCTCAGGGGGCCGATTCGGCGAGCAGTACTTC. Translated: CASSFSGGRFGEQYF.